The next 2 T cell receptor beta chains were all read from a single sample in a study of siplizumab effects on memory and regulatory T cells. Data came from immunoSEQ multiplex PCR; TCRdb stores just in-frame clones and leaves some out. The table includes under 150,000 clones, about 94% detected once. Sequenced input: non-Treg CD4+ T cells sorted from blood. The receptors originated from a human donor in good health.

The rearrangement links TRBV9 to TRBJ2-1, with D uncertain. The CDR3 spans 17 residues. The germline V gene encodes CDR1 SGDLS and CDR2 YYNGEE. Trimming shortened V by 0 bases and J by 0 bases, and 13 bases separated the two germline ends. The CDR3 coding sequence is TGTGCCAGCAGCGTAGCTTGGGCGGCCAGCTCCTACAATGAGCAGTTCTTC. Its translation is CASSVAWAASSYNEQFF.

The chain employs TRBV5-4 and TRBJ1-3; tentative D call: TRBD1 (5 bases). CDR3 length: 16 residues. Looked up from germline, CDR1 is SGHNT and CDR2 is YYREEE (reference sequence). V gave up 1 base and J gave up 0 bases, with 11 bases separating them. The CDR3 region has the DNA TGTGCCAGCAGCTTGACGGGGACCGTCTCTGGAAACACCATATATTTT. Translating gives CASSLTGTVSGNTIYF.